This T cell receptor beta chain came from a study of blood T cells in healthy people across ages. A second PCR of roughly 7 to 11 cycles used a sample-barcoded 5' primer and a J-beta primer mix. Each cDNA molecule, via a template-switch adaptor with 12 random nucleotides, was tagged. Each CDR3 protein is one row after TCRdb ran MiXCR on the 5' RACE reads. The sample yields fewer than 700,000 distinct CDR3 sequences, around 41% seen once. Isolated PBMCs totaled at least 7 million in each sample. CDR1 and CDR2 (germline): SGHRS, YFSETQ. The CDR3 contains 14 residues. V was clipped by 0 bases and J by 5 bases, with 9 bases between them.

This receptor was taken from an elderly man in good health. Sequences were obtained from blood. This chain connects TRBV5-1 to TRBJ2-1, with D uncertain. The CDR3 DNA is TGCGCCAGCAGCTTGGCACAGCCCGACAATGAGCAGTTCTTC. Translating gives CASSLAQPDNEQFF.